Listed here are 5 T cell receptor beta chains from one sample, sequenced in a study of cytomegalovirus exposure and HLA in healthy donors. Use of 60 Vbeta and 13 Jbeta primers characterized the PCR. Produced via immunoSEQ multiplex PCR; TCRdb's table is partial and in-frame only. The table records about 110,000 clones, 75% of them present only once. The sequencing input was PBMCs. These receptors all stem from a man in his forties in good health and CMV-seronegative.

This chain joins TRBV6-1 and TRBJ1-1; the match to TRBD1 covers 8 bases. Germline assignment: CDR1 MNHNS and CDR2 SASEGT. Trimming cost V 3 bases and J 9 bases; bases outside gene matches: 9. The CDR3 consists of 14 residues. In DNA form, the CDR3 reads TGTGCCAGCAGTGACTCGTGGGGCAGGGGGCAAGCTTTCTTT. It specifies CASSDSWGRGQAFF.

A word on this clone: The sample contains more than one DNA sequence encoding this CDR3. The CDR3 DNA sequence: TGTGCCAGTTCGGGACAGATTTACGAGCAGTACTTC. It encodes CASSGQIYEQYF. This rearrangement joins TRBV28 to TRBJ2-7; 7 nucleotides align to TRBD1. V trimming: 9 bases; J trimming: 4 bases; junction bases outside the gene matches: 6. This CDR3 is 12 amino acids long. Germline-derived CDR1 and CDR2 are MDHEN and SYDVKM.

The chain uses TRBV2 and TRBJ2-7; TRBD2 matches 12 bases. The length of the CDR3 is 15 residues. Germline values: CDR1 SNHLY, CDR2 FYNNEI. The V and J ends lost 6 bases and 1 base, in that order; junction bases with no gene match: 4. CDR3 in DNA: TGTGCCAGCAGGGATACTAGCGGGGGGTCCTACGAGCAGTACTTC. Translation: CASRDTSGGSYEQYF.

V and J are TRBV13 and TRBJ2-3; the match to TRBD2 covers 9 bases. The CDR3 sequence is 15 residues long. Looked up from germline, CDR1 is PRHDT and CDR2 is FYEKMQ (reference sequence). V lost 5 bases to trimming and J lost 3 bases; unmatched junction nucleotides: 6. This CDR3 is CASSIRLAVTDTQYF. The CDR3 coding sequence is TGTGCCAGCAGCATAAGACTAGCGGTTACAGATACGCAGTATTTT.

This chain joins TRBV6-1 and TRBJ1-3; a weak D match, TRBD1 (6 bases). This CDR3 region has 16 residues. CDR1 and CDR2 (germline): MNHNS, SASEGT. The V end was cut by 1 base, the J end by 0 bases, with 10 bases between. CDR3: CASSEESGASGNTIYF. CDR3 sequence (DNA): TGTGCCAGCAGTGAAGAGTCAGGGGCCTCTGGAAACACCATATATTTT.